Listed below are T cell receptor beta chains from one sample, sequenced in a study of response to subunit inactivated influenza vaccine. TCRdb re-derived calls from the RT-PCR reads in MiXCR, one entry per CDR3 protein. The repertoire holds hundreds of thousands of distinct CDR3 sequences, about a fifth seen once, with roughly a tenth in the top ten. The sample consisted of PBMCs from blood, taken more than 4 days after vaccination. The source of these receptors is a man aged 45-65 years who received an inactivated influenza vaccine. CDR3s include the opening cysteine and the closing phenylalanine or tryptophan. Fields, in order: V gene, D gene, clone size, J gene, CDR3 protein, CDR3 DNA. A D gene is named only where the DNA matches it firmly. A row's size may be missing; if present it is once, few, many or a size class.

TRBV10-3,TRBD2,few,TRBJ2-3,CAINPNPAGSRDTQYF,TGTGCCATCAACCCCAACCCAGCGGGGTCCAGAGATACGCAGTATTTT
TRBV7-2,.,.,TRBJ1-2,CASSIPGLNYGYTF,TGTGCCAGCAGCATACCGGGACTTAACTATGGCTACACCTTC
TRBV29-1,.,many,TRBJ1-1,CSTGLRSEAFF,TGCAGCACGGGCCTTAGGTCTGAAGCTTTCTTT
TRBV5-1,TRBD1,.,TRBJ2-2,CASSFGQVSTGELFF,TGCGCCAGCAGCTTCGGACAGGTTTCCACCGGGGAGCTGTTTTTT
TRBV7-9,TRBD1,.,TRBJ2-1,CASSPTGGYNEQFF,TGTGCCAGCAGCCCGACAGGGGGCTACAATGAGCAGTTCTTC
TRBV6-2/TRBV6-3,.,.,TRBJ2-1,CASSYTKPSPHEQFF,TGTGCCAGCAGTTACACTAAACCCTCCCCCCATGAGCAGTTCTTC
TRBV5-1,.,.,TRBJ2-2,CASTSGFANTGELFF,TGCGCCAGCACAAGCGGGTTCGCGAACACCGGGGAGCTGTTTTTT
TRBV11-2,.,.,TRBJ2-5,CASSLGADQETQYF,TGTGCCAGCAGCTTGGGAGCGGACCAAGAGACCCAGTACTTC
TRBV20-1,.,few,TRBJ2-5,CSARVELLSWETQYF,TGCAGTGCTAGAGTCGAGCTCTTAAGTTGGGAGACCCAGTACTTC
TRBV7-2,.,many,TRBJ2-5,CASSRFMTVQETQYF,TGTGCCAGCAGCCGCTTTATGACGGTCCAAGAGACCCAGTACTTC
TRBV4-3,.,.,TRBJ2-7,CASSQESVGLPYEQYF,TGCGCCAGCAGCCAAGAATCTGTGGGGTTACCCTACGAGCAGTACTTC
TRBV6-2/TRBV6-3,.,.,TRBJ2-7,CASSYSIQGRYEQYF,TGTGCCAGCAGTTACTCGATCCAGGGGAGGTACGAGCAGTACTTC
TRBV7-2,TRBD2,.,TRBJ2-3,CASSLTSGGRDTQYF,TGTGCCAGCAGCTTGACTAGCGGGGGGAGGGATACGCAGTATTTT
TRBV5-5,TRBD1,.,TRBJ2-2,CASSSTRGQEGGELFF,TGTGCCAGCAGCTCAACCAGGGGGCAGGAAGGCGGGGAGCTGTTTTTT
TRBV28,TRBD2,.,TRBJ2-2,CASSLPSGGLIKNTGELFF,TGTGCCAGCAGTCTGCCTAGCGGGGGGCTCATAAAGAACACCGGGGAGCTGTTTTTT
TRBV2,.,.,TRBJ2-4,CASRTQGGSNIQYF,TGTGCCAGCAGAACCCAAGGGGGTTCCAACATTCAGTACTTC
TRBV11-2,.,few,TRBJ2-3,CASSLFRGLAGSTDTQYF,TGTGCCAGCAGCCTGTTCCGGGGGCTAGCCGGGAGCACAGATACGCAGTATTTT
TRBV29-1,TRBD1,many,TRBJ2-7,CSVKETGSYEQYF,TGCAGCGTTAAGGAGACAGGGTCCTACGAGCAGTACTTC
TRBV29-1,.,few,TRBJ1-4,CSGLDWANEKLFF,TGCAGCGGCCTAGATTGGGCAAATGAAAAACTGTTTTTT
TRBV28,TRBD2,.,TRBJ2-1,CASSLKHSGRYNEQFF,TGTGCCAGCAGTCTAAAACACAGCGGGAGGTACAATGAGCAGTTCTTC
TRBV12-3/TRBV12-4,TRBD1,many,TRBJ2-4,CASRPGQANIQYF,TGTGCCAGCAGGCCGGGACAGGCCAACATTCAGTACTTC
TRBV24-1,.,.,TRBJ2-3,CATSDPGLRSVDTQYF,TGTGCCACCAGTGATCCGGGACTTAGGTCAGTAGATACGCAGTATTTT